Detailed here is one T cell receptor (beta chain). Its target is not known. A minimum of one pre-ART and two post-ART PBMC samples existed for each donor. With survey level as its setting, the immunoSEQ assay was v3.0. The assay was immunoSEQ multiplex PCR, and TCRdb's table has in-frame clones only and misses some. This table holds 15,000 to 20,000 clones, 60% to 80% found once. The CDR3 is made up of 14 amino acids. Per germline, CDR1 SGHRS and CDR2 YFSETQ. With 4 bases clipped from V and 4 bases from J, the junction kept 2 bases outside the gene matches. This sample stems from a study of long-term antiretroviral therapy in people with HIV. Study-level results: With ART, diversity went up but was still lower than in transplant donor controls.

The specimen comprised unsorted PBMCs, sampled 2.3 years after starting antiretroviral therapy. V and J are TRBV5-1 and TRBJ1-5; 10 bases are shared with TRBD1. The sequence was collected from a woman aged 40 to 49 with HIV. The CDR3 DNA follows: TGCGCCAGCAGCCCGGACAGGGGGAATCAGCCCCAGCATTTT. This codes for CASSPDRGNQPQHF.